The 16 T cell receptor beta chains given below trace back to one sample, sequenced in a study of T cells in Graves' hyperthyroidism and ophthalmopathy. TCR beta CDR3 sequences were amplified from RNA transcripts. HTBI primers drove first-round RT-PCR of the TCR CDR3. TCRdb analysed the multiplex PCR reads with MiXCR anew, one entry per CDR3 protein. The repertoire holds hundreds of thousands of distinct CDR3 sequences, with about 12% as singletons. Specimen: blood. The receptors shown here come from a woman aged 18 to 35 with Graves' hyperthyroidism.

This clonotype was seen repeatedly, ten times or more. The CDR3 bases are TGTGCCAGCAGCCTCGGACAGATCACTGAAGCTTTCTTT. Protein: CASSLGQITEAFF. The gene calls are TRBV5-6 and TRBJ1-1; D perhaps matches TRBD1 (6 bases). The ends were cut back, 4 bases at V and 4 bases at J, with 11 bases in the middle. There are 13 residues in the CDR3. The germline V gene has CDR1 SGHDT and CDR2 YYEEEE.

This clonotype was seen repeatedly, ten times or more. This chain joins TRBV6-1 and TRBJ2-5, with TRBD2 matching 12 bases. The CDR3 consists of 16 residues. Germline V gene data show CDR1 as MNHNS and CDR2 as SASEGT. The junction had 10 bases not matched to a gene; V was cut back by 5 bases and J by 6 bases. The CDR3 region has the DNA TGTGCCAGCAGTCGACCGCTAGCGGGGGGGCCGAAGACCCAGTACTTC. Its protein product is CASSRPLAGGPKTQYF.

This clonotype was detected many times. The chain employs TRBV19 and TRBJ1-1, with D possibly being TRBD1 (6 bases). The length of the CDR3 is 13 residues. Germline V gives CDR1 LNHDA, CDR2 SQIVND (reference sequence). V gave up 8 bases and J gave up 7 bases, with 17 bases separating them. CDR3 in DNA: TGTGCCAGTTTTTCCCGGGACAAACTTGAAGCTTTCTTT. Amino acids: CASFSRDKLEAFF.

Many counts were recorded for this clonotype. The rearrangement uses TRBV11-2 and TRBJ1-3, with TRBD1 identical over 8 bases. The CDR3 spans 17 residues. Germline V gene lookup returns CDR1 SGHAT and CDR2 FQNNGV. With V trimmed by 4 bases and J by 0 bases, 8 bases remained unmatched. CDR3 amino acids: CASSSLTGDSSGNTIYF. CDR3 in DNA: TGTGCCAGCAGCTCGTTGACAGGGGACAGCTCTGGAAACACCATATATTTT.

This clonotype was counted ten times or more. The rearrangement joins TRBV28 to TRBJ2-5, with D possibly called TRBD1 or TRBD2 (5 bases each). With 9 bases removed from V and 7 bases from J, the gap between germline ends came to 15 bases. This CDR3 region has 12 residues. The germline V gene encodes CDR1 MDHEN and CDR2 SYDVKM. The DNA of the CDR3 is TGTGCCAGTTCGGGACCGGCACGGACCCAGTACTTC. Amino acids: CASSGPARTQYF.

This clonotype was recorded many times. This chain connects TRBV12-3 or TRBV12-4 to TRBJ2-1, with D perhaps matching TRBD1 or TRBD2 (5 bases each). V was trimmed by 6 bases and J by 9 bases, leaving 18 bases between them. The CDR3 length is 14 residues. CDR3 bases: TGTGCCAGCAGCCCCGGGACCCCCCTACTTGAGCAGTTCTTC. It encodes CASSPGTPLLEQFF.

This clonotype was counted many times. The chain joins TRBV7-9 to TRBJ2-2; no definite D call. CDR1 is SEHNR, CDR2 FQNEAQ, per germline (reference sequence). V was clipped by 1 base and J by 6 bases, with 9 bases between them. CDR3 length: 14 residues. DNA of the CDR3: TGTGCCAGCAGCTTAGTCCTGGGCGCCGGGGAGCTGTTTTTT. Protein: CASSLVLGAGELFF.

The V gene is TRBV6-2 or TRBV6-3, the J gene TRBJ1-2, with TRBD1 as a possible D gene (6 bases). Germline-derived CDR1 and CDR2 are MNHEY and SVGEGT. This CDR3 is built from 16 residues. Trimming pared 6 bases from V and 4 bases from J, leaving 21 bases between. DNA for the CDR3: TGTGCCAGCAGCAGAAGGGGCAGGGGCTTTTTCTATGGCTACACCTTC. Protein product: CASSRRGRGFFYGYTF.

This clonotype was observed many times. The J gene is TRBJ2-1, the V gene TRBV7-2; D may be TRBD2 (6 bases). V shed 5 bases and J shed 3 bases, with 29 bases lying between them. CDR1 and CDR2 (germline): SGHTA, FQGNSA. The CDR3 is 20 amino acids. CDR3 in DNA: TGTGCCAGCAGCCCTCAATTCTCCTCATATGGAGGGGCGATCTACAATGAGCAGTTCTTC. Its translation is CASSPQFSSYGGAIYNEQFF.

This clonotype was observed at least ten times. This rearrangement joins TRBV11-3 to TRBJ2-3, with D maybe TRBD2 (6 bases). The CDR3 totals 16 residues. V gave up 1 base and J gave up 2 bases, with 13 bases separating them. The germline V gene has CDR1 SGHNT and CDR2 YENEEA. Here the CDR3 reads CASSLGRRDFTDTQYF. CDR3 coding DNA: TGTGCCAGCAGCTTAGGGCGGCGGGATTTCACAGATACGCAGTATTTT.

This clonotype was detected ten times or more. The chain employs TRBV20-1 and TRBJ2-5; unclear D gene. CDR3 length equals 12 residues. Germline CDR1 DFQATT, CDR2 SNEGSKA (reference sequence). V lost 3 bases and J 5 bases, leaving 10 bases between the germline ends. CDR3 nucleotide sequence: TGCAGTGCTAGGGAACCTTGGGAGACCCAGTACTTC. Residues: CSAREPWETQYF.

This clonotype came up many times. The chain couples TRBV24-1 to TRBJ2-1, with TRBD2 identical over 8 bases. The CDR3 consists of 16 residues. CDR1 and CDR2 (germline): KGHDR, SFDVKD. Trimming at V came to 4 bases and at J to 8 bases, leaving 12 bases not matched to a gene. For the CDR3, the DNA is TGTGCCACCAGTGACCTTAGCGGGAAGCAAATCGATGAGCAGTTCTTC. Its protein product is CATSDLSGKQIDEQFF.

This clonotype has a count of ten or more. J is TRBJ2-7 and V is TRBV20-1; 10 bases map to TRBD2. This CDR3 is 14 amino acids long. V dropped 6 bases and J dropped 6; count of bases not matched to a gene: 11. Germline CDR1 DFQATT, CDR2 SNEGSKA (reference sequence). CDR3 in amino acids: CSAHRLAGVGEQYF. CDR3 nucleotides: TGCAGTGCCCACCGGCTAGCGGGAGTTGGCGAGCAGTACTTC.

This clonotype was detected many times. The chain recombines TRBV7-3 with TRBJ2-1; the match to TRBD2 covers 10 bases. The CDR3 is 18 amino acids. Germline V CDR1 and CDR2: SGHTA, FQGTGA. The V segment lost 2 bases and the J segment 0 bases; nucleotides outside the gene matches: 7. The CDR3 loop reads CASSLGLAGALSYNEQFF. CDR3 DNA: TGTGCCAGCAGCTTAGGGCTAGCGGGGGCCCTCTCCTACAATGAGCAGTTCTTC.

This clonotype was seen ten or more times. V is TRBV11-2 and J is TRBJ2-2, with 10 bases fitting TRBD2. With V trimmed by 1 base and J by 4 bases, 6 bases remained unmatched. The CDR3 consists of 17 residues. Germline V gene lookup returns CDR1 SGHAT and CDR2 FQNNGV. The CDR3 loop reads CASSLALAGALTGELFF. In DNA form, the CDR3 reads TGTGCCAGCAGCTTAGCGCTAGCGGGGGCCCTCACCGGGGAGCTGTTTTTT.

This clonotype was observed many times. J is TRBJ2-5 and V is TRBV15; D is unclear. The ends were cut back, 3 bases at V and 5 bases at J, with 13 bases in the middle. This CDR3 has 14 residues. Germline assignment: CDR1 LNHNV and CDR2 YYDKDF (reference sequence). CDR3 in amino acids: CATSSSPTGETQYF. The CDR3 nucleotides are TGTGCCACCAGCAGTTCTCCAACCGGGGAGACCCAGTACTTC.